This entry lists 30 T cell receptor beta chains sequenced from one sample in a study of blood T cell repertoires in COVID-19 (dated by TCRdb to between 2020 and 2021). Libraries were built with the immunoSEQ multiplex PCR assay. TCRdb re-hosts the immuneACCESS table, in-frame sequences only. Its copies lack some clones; in the studies checked, an unresolved V gene accounts for under half of them, and the cause for the rest is not known. The table for this sample lists 150,000 or so clones; approximately 80% of them were counted only once. The top ten hold roughly 12% of the sample. Specimen: peripheral blood. The receptor set was obtained from a woman in her fifties or sixties with COVID-19, enrolled during active disease.

V and J are TRBV5-1 and TRBJ1-1; 9 bases are a match to TRBD1. CDR1 is SGHRS and CDR2 is YFSETQ in the germline V gene. The CDR3 covers 16 residues. V shed 0 bases and J 5 bases; nucleotides not matched to a gene: 8. The DNA of the CDR3 is TGCGCCAGCAGCTTGGTGAGTGGGACAGGGCATACTGAAGCTTTCTTT. Its protein product is CASSLVSGTGHTEAFF.

V gene TRBV28 combines with J gene TRBJ1-5; 11 bases are a match to TRBD1. CDR3 length: 14 residues. Germline CDR1 MDHEN, CDR2 SYDVKM. The trim removed 6 bases at V and 6 bases at J, leaving 4 bases unmatched. As DNA, the CDR3 is TGTGCCAGCAGGGGACAGGGGGGTGTTCAGCCCCAGCATTTT. Translated, it gives CASRGQGGVQPQHF. The full variable domain, completed using reference TRBV28 and TRBJ1-5, is DVKVTQSSRYLVKRTGEKVFLECVQDMDHENMFWYRQDPGLGLRLIYFSYDVKMKEKGDIPEGYSVSREKKERFSLILESASTNQTSMYLCASRGQGGVQPQHFGDGTRLSIL.

V usage is TRBV5-1 and J usage is TRBJ2-7; possibly TRBD2 for D (5 bases). From germline, CDR1 is SGHRS and CDR2 YFSETQ. This CDR3 spans 13 amino acids. Trimming pared 4 bases from V and 2 bases from J, leaving 10 bases between. The CDR3 DNA reads TGCGCCAGCAGCCGGCAGCGGACCTACGAGCAGTACTTC. Amino acids: CASSRQRTYEQYF.

The genes are TRBV11-2 and TRBJ2-7, with 10 nucleotides matching TRBD1. CDR3 length: 16 residues. Germline V gives CDR1 SGHAT, CDR2 FQNNGV. V was pared by 0 bases and J by 0 bases, with 2 bases of the junction left unmatched. The chain's CDR3 is CASSLEWTGGSYEQYF. The CDR3 bases are TGTGCCAGCAGCTTAGAATGGACAGGGGGCTCCTACGAGCAGTACTTC.

The J gene is TRBJ1-1, the V gene TRBV2; D remains unclear. The CDR3 runs to 14 residues. The V gene's germline CDR1 is SNHLY and CDR2 FYNNEI. V lost 6 bases and J 0 bases, leaving 11 bases between the germline ends. CDR3: CASRSRAVNTEAFF. CDR3 DNA sequence: TGTGCCAGCAGGTCGAGGGCCGTGAACACTGAAGCTTTCTTT.

This clone was recorded a few times. The rearrangement joins TRBV30 to TRBJ1-2; D gene ambiguous. V was cut by 2 bases and J by 8 bases, with 12 bases left in between. CDR1 and CDR2 from the germline V gene are GTSNPN and SVGIG (reference sequence). The CDR3 spans 12 residues. The CDR3 reads CAWSPLPGGYTF. CDR3 nucleotide sequence: TGTGCCTGGAGTCCCCTACCGGGGGGCTACACCTTC.

The chain uses TRBV7-6 and TRBJ1-2; 9 bases match TRBD1. Germline assignment: CDR1 SGHVS and CDR2 FNYEAQ. This CDR3 has 18 amino acids. The V gene end was trimmed by 5 bases and the J gene end by 0 bases; junction bases not matched to a gene: 13. For the CDR3, the DNA is TGTGCCAGCAGCCCAAACTCACAGGGGGCGACGACTAACTATGGCTACACCTTC. This encodes CASSPNSQGATTNYGYTF.

This clone was detected only a few times. The chain links TRBV6-5 to TRBJ1-2; D possibly corresponds to TRBD1 (6 bases). The germline CDR1 and CDR2 sequences are MNHEY and SVGAGI. This CDR3 has 16 amino acids. V was cut by 0 bases and J by 4 bases, with 15 bases left in between. For the CDR3, the DNA is TGTGCCAGCAGTTACTCGATAGGACAGTACGTCTATGGCTACACCTTC. Its protein is CASSYSIGQYVYGYTF.

V is TRBV21-1 and J is TRBJ2-5; TRBD2 is taken as the D call from the table, unchecked against the DNA. TRBV21-1 corresponds to a pseudogene. The CDR3 extends over 17 amino acids. CDR3 amino acids: CASDCTGGNLPQETQYF. The CDR3 DNA is TGTGCCAGCGACTGTACGGGGGGCAATCTCCCACAAGAGACCCAGTACTTC.

Concerning this clone: Mismatch with germline at one junction end may stem from a read error. The chain carries TRBV7-7 and TRBJ2-1; tentative D call: TRBD1 (6 bases). Germline V gene lookup returns CDR1 SSHAT and CDR2 FNYEAQ (reference sequence). This CDR3 spans 15 amino acids. CDR3 in DNA: TGTGCTAGCAGCGAGACAGGCCGTGGGTACAATGAGCAGTTCTTC. It codes for CASSETGRGYNEQFF.

CDR3 in amino acids: CATSRVSGETQYF. The CDR3, as DNA: TGTGCCACCAGCAGAGTATCAGGGGAGACCCAGTACTTC. The chain joins TRBV15 to TRBJ2-5; TRBD1 is a possible D gene (5 bases). The CDR3 consists of 13 residues. The V end lost 1 base, the J end lost 5 bases, and 8 bases lay between the germline ends. The V gene's germline CDR1 is LNHNV and CDR2 YYDKDF (reference sequence).

This chain connects TRBV2 to TRBJ2-7; D is perhaps TRBD2 (5 bases). The CDR3 totals 17 residues. The ends were cut back, 5 bases at V and 0 bases at J, with 20 bases in the middle. CDR1 and CDR2 from the germline V gene are SNHLY and FYNNEI. CDR3 amino acids: CASSYRTGMADSYEQYF. CDR3 DNA: TGTGCCAGCAGTTACAGAACCGGGATGGCGGACTCCTACGAGCAGTACTTC. The full variable domain, rest sourced from reference TRBV2 and TRBJ2-7, is EPEVTQTPSHQVTQMGQEVILRCVPISNHLYFYWYRQILGQKVEFLVSFYNNEISEKSEIFDDQFSVERPDGSNFTLKIRSTKLEDSAMYFCASSYRTGMADSYEQYFGPGTRLTVT.

The chain is built from TRBV7-9 and TRBJ1-6; D might be TRBD1 (6 bases). CDR3 length: 15 residues. Germline values: CDR1 SEHNR, CDR2 FQNEAQ (reference sequence). The ends were cut back, 5 bases at V and 10 bases at J, with 18 bases in the middle. CDR3 DNA: TGTGCCAGCAGCCTAATTAAGGGGGGGGGCTCACCCCTCCACTTT. Amino acid sequence: CASSLIKGGGSPLHF.

The rearrangement links TRBV19 to TRBJ2-1, with D perhaps TRBD2 (5 bases). The V gene lost 4 bases and the J gene lost 14 bases, with 18 bases spanning the gap. This CDR3 has 13 amino acids. Per the germline V gene, CDR1 is LNHDA and CDR2 is SQIVND (reference sequence). CDR3 loop: CASSTLTDSEEFF. CDR3 DNA sequence: TGTGCCAGTAGTACCCTGACCGACTCGGAGGAGTTCTTC.

This clone showed up just once. The gene calls are TRBV6-5 and TRBJ2-5, with 9 nucleotides matching TRBD1. CDR3 size: 15 residues. Germline V gene lookup returns CDR1 MNHEY and CDR2 SVGAGI. V lost 8 bases, J lost 4 bases, and 11 bases stayed unmatched. CDR3 sequence: CASGTSGTGIETQYF. CDR3 DNA sequence: TGTGCCAGCGGAACTTCCGGGACAGGGATAGAGACCCAGTACTTC.

The V and J genes are TRBV10-3 and TRBJ1-5; possibly TRBD1 for D (5 bases). Germline CDR1 ENHRY, CDR2 SYGVKD. This CDR3 has 12 amino acids. The V end was cut by 6 bases, the J end by 2 bases, with 5 bases between. The CDR3 coding sequence is TGTGCCATCAGGACAGGCAATCAGCCCCAGCATTTT. Translating gives CAIRTGNQPQHF.

V usage is TRBV5-1 and J usage is TRBJ1-3, with 8 positions matching TRBD1. In germline, CDR1 is SGHRS, CDR2 YFSETQ. The CDR3 has 16 residues. Trimming removed 0 bases from V and 1 base from J; junction bases left unmatched: 3. DNA of the CDR3: TGCGCCAGCAGCTTGGGGACAGGGACATCTGGAAACACCATATATTTT. It translates to CASSLGTGTSGNTIYF.

This chain uses TRBV10-3 with TRBJ1-2; 9 positions match TRBD1. The CDR3 spans 13 residues. Per germline, CDR1 ENHRY and CDR2 SYGVKD. Trimming at V came to 6 bases and at J to 4 bases, leaving 3 bases not matched to a gene. This CDR3 reads CAIRGQGPYGYTF. The CDR3 bases are TGTGCCATCAGAGGACAGGGGCCCTATGGCTACACCTTC.

This clone was seen a single time. The chain employs TRBV6-6 and TRBJ1-5; tentative D call: TRBD1 (6 bases). Trimming removed 2 bases at V and 2 bases at J, with 7 bases between. The CDR3 covers 14 residues. Germline CDR1 reads MNHNY; CDR2 reads SVGAGI (reference sequence). For the CDR3, the DNA is TGTGCCAGCAGTTACCACAGGGGCAATCAGCCCCAGCATTTT. Its translation: CASSYHRGNQPQHF.

This sequence joins TRBV7-2 and TRBJ1-1, with 8 nucleotides matching TRBD1. Looked up from germline, CDR1 is SGHTA and CDR2 is FQGNSA. The junction had 4 bases not matched to a gene; V was cut back by 5 bases and J by 5 bases. The length of the CDR3 is 13 residues. The CDR3 sequence is CASSRTGWTEAFF. The CDR3 DNA reads as TGTGCCAGCAGCCGGACAGGGTGGACTGAAGCTTTCTTT.

The DNA of the CDR3 is TGTGCCAGTAGTGTCACAGGGGGCTGGACTGAAGCTTTCTTT. This translates into CASSVTGGWTEAFF. V usage is TRBV19 and J usage is TRBJ1-1; 9 bases agree with TRBD1. V lost 5 bases and J lost 5; bases outside the gene matches: 6. This CDR3 region has 14 residues. Germline CDR1 LNHDA, CDR2 SQIVND (reference sequence).

The chain links TRBV7-6 to TRBJ2-1; TRBD2 agrees at 11 bases. V shed 4 bases and J 7 bases; nucleotides not matched to a gene: 6. CDR3 size: 15 residues. Germline CDR1 reads SGHVS; CDR2 reads FNYEAQ. DNA of the CDR3: TGTGCCAGCAGCTATGTAGCGGGAGGGCATAATGAGCAGTTCTTC. Translated: CASSYVAGGHNEQFF.

This chain connects TRBV19 to TRBJ2-1; 8 bases agree with TRBD1. This CDR3 has 14 amino acids. Germline CDR1 LNHDA, CDR2 SQIVND (reference sequence). The V segment lost 3 bases and the J segment 6 bases; nucleotides outside the gene matches: 4. CDR3 sequence: CASSIGQGGNEQFF. The CDR3 DNA follows: TGTGCCAGTAGTATTGGACAGGGCGGCAATGAGCAGTTCTTC.

The chain has TRBV6-2 or TRBV6-3 and TRBJ1-5, with TRBD1 matching over 9 bases. The CDR3 consists of 17 residues. Germline V gene lookup returns CDR1 MNHEY and CDR2 SVGEGT. The V gene end was trimmed by 5 bases and the J gene end by 2 bases; junction bases not matched to a gene: 10. The CDR3 region has the DNA TGTGCCAGCAGTACATGGACAGGGGCATATGGCAATCAGCCCCAGCATTTT. This sequence encodes CASSTWTGAYGNQPQHF.

The genes are TRBV3-1 (or the pseudogene TRBV3-2) and TRBJ1-5, with 10 nucleotides matching TRBD1. The CDR3 runs to 14 residues. The V gene end was trimmed by 5 bases and the J gene end by 7 bases; junction bases not matched to a gene: 5. Per the germline V gene, CDR1 is LGHDT and CDR2 is YNNKEL (reference sequence). The CDR3 sequence is CASSGQGGLQPQHF. In DNA form, the CDR3 reads TGTGCCAGCAGCGGACAGGGGGGTTTGCAGCCCCAGCATTTT.

This clone was detected only once. The chain couples TRBV19 to TRBJ1-4; the match to TRBD1 covers 9 bases. Germline V lookup: CDR1 LNHDA, CDR2 SQIVND (reference sequence). This CDR3 region has 12 residues. After removal of 10 bases from V and 8 bases from J, the junction contained 5 bases not matched to a gene. In DNA form, the CDR3 reads TGTGCCACCACGGACAGGGGAGAAAAACTGTTTTTT. Its translation: CATTDRGEKLFF.

The chain recombines TRBV6-5 with TRBJ2-6, with D uncertain. Germline CDR1 MNHEY, CDR2 SVGAGI. V dropped 6 bases and J dropped 1 base, with 10 bases sitting between them. The CDR3 extends over 15 amino acids. The CDR3 DNA reads TGTGCCAGCAGCCGTATTAGTTCTGGGGCCAACGTCCTGACTTTC. Residues: CASSRISSGANVLTF.

In its sample, this clone was seen once. This chain connects TRBV19 to TRBJ1-3; no clear D. Germline V CDR1 and CDR2: LNHDA, SQIVND (reference sequence). Trimming removed 6 bases from V and 2 bases from J, with 14 bases in between. This CDR3 has 15 amino acids. The CDR3 here is CASRINSGPGNTIYF. Here the CDR3 DNA reads TGTGCCAGTAGAATAAATAGCGGCCCTGGAAACACCATATATTTT.

The chain couples TRBV11-2 to TRBJ1-5; no clear D. V shed 3 bases and J shed 0 bases, with 9 bases lying between them. CDR1 and CDR2 from the germline V gene are SGHAT and FQNNGV. The CDR3 length is 15 residues. CDR3 in amino acids: CASSLTGNSNQPQHF. The CDR3 nucleotides are TGTGCCAGCAGCTTGACCGGGAATAGCAATCAGCCCCAGCATTTT.

The V and J genes are TRBV5-6 and TRBJ1-1, with D possibly TRBD1 on 6 matching bases. This CDR3 contains 13 residues. CDR1 and CDR2 from the germline V gene are SGHDT and YYEEEE. Trimming took off 6 bases at V and 4 bases at J, with 13 bases between the two ends. This CDR3 is CASIMMGATEAFF. Written as DNA, the CDR3 is TGTGCCAGCATAATGATGGGGGCCACTGAAGCTTTCTTT.